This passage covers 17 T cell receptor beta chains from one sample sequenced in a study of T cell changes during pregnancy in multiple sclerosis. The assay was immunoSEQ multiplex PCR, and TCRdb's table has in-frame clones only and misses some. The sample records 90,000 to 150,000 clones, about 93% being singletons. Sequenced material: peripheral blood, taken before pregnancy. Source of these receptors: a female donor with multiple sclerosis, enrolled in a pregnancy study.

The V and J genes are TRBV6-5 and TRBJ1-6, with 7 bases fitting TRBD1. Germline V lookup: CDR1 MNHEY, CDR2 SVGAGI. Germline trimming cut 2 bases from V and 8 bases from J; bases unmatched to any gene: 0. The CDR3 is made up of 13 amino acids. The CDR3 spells CASSYDRDSPLHF. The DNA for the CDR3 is TGTGCCAGCAGTTACGACAGGGATTCACCCCTCCACTTT.

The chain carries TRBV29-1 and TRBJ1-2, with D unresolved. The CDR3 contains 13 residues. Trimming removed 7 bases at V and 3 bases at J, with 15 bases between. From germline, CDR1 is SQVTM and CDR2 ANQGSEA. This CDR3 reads CSDNRQDYYGYTF. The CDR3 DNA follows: TGCAGCGACAATCGGCAGGACTACTATGGCTACACCTTC.

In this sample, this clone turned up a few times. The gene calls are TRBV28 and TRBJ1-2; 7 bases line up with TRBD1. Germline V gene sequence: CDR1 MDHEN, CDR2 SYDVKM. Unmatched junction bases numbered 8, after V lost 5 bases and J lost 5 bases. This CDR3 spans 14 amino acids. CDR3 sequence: CASSATTGRYGYTF. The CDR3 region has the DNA TGTGCCAGCAGTGCGACGACAGGGCGATATGGCTACACCTTC.

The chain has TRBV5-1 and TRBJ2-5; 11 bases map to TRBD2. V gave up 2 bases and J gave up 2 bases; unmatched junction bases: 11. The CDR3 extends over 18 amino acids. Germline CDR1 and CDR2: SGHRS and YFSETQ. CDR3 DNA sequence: TGCGCCAGCAGCTTTGCCGCCGGGACTAGCGGCCCGCAAGAGACCCAGTACTTC. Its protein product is CASSFAAGTSGPQETQYF.

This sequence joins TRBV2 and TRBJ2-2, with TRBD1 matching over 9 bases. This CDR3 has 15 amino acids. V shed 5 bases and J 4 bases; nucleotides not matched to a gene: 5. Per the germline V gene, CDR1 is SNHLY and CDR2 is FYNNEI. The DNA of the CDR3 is TGTGCCAGCAGTCGGGACAGGGTTGGCACCGGGGAGCTGTTTTTT. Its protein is CASSRDRVGTGELFF.

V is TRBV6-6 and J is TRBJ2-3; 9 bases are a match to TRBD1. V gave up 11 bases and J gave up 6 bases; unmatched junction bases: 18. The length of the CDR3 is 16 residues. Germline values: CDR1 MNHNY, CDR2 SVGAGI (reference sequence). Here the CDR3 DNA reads TGTGCCGCACGACCCAGGACAGGGGACAAGATTGATACGCAGTATTTT. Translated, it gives CAARPRTGDKIDTQYF.

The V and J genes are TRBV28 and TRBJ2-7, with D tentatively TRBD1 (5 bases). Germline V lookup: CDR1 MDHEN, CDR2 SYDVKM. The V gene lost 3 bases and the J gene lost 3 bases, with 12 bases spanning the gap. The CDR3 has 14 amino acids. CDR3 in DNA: TGTGCCAGCAGTTTGGGCAGGGATGTCTACGAGCAGTACTTC. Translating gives CASSLGRDVYEQYF.

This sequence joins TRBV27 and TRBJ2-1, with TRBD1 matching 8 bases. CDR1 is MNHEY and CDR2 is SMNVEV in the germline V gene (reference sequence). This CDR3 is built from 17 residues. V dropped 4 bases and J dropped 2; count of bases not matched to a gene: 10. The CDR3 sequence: CASSSPAGGLAYNEQFF. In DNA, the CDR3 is TGTGCCAGCAGTTCCCCCGCAGGGGGCCTTGCCTACAATGAGCAGTTCTTC.

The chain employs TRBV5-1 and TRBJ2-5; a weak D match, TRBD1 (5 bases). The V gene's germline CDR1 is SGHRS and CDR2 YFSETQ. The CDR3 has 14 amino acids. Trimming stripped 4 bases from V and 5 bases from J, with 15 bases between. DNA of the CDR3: TGCGCCAGCAGCCCGGGCAGACAGAGGGAGACCCAGTACTTC. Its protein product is CASSPGRQRETQYF.

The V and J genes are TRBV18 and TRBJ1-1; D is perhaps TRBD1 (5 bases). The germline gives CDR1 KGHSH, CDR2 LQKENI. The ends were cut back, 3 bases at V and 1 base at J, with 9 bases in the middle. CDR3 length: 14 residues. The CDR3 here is CASSPLGANTEAFF. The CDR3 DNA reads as TGTGCCAGCTCACCGCTAGGGGCGAACACTGAAGCTTTCTTT.

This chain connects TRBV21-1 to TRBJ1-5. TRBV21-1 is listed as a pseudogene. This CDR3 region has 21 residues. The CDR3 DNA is TGTGCCAGCAGCACCGAGAAAGGGGGGGACGTGAAGGGAGCCAGCAATCAGCCCCAGCATTTT. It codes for CASSTEKGGDVKGASNQPQHF.

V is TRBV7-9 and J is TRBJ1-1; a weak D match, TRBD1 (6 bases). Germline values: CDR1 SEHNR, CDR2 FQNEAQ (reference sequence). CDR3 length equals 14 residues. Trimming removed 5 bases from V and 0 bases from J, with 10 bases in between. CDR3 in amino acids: CASSQGHLNTEAFF. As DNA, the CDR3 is TGTGCCAGCAGCCAGGGACATTTGAACACTGAAGCTTTCTTT.

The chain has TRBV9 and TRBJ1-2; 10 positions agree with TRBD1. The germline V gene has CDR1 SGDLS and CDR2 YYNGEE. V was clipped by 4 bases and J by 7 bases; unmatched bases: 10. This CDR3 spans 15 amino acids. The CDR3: CASSLLRDRGFGYTF. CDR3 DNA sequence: TGTGCCAGCAGCCTCCTTCGGGACAGGGGTTTTGGCTACACCTTC.

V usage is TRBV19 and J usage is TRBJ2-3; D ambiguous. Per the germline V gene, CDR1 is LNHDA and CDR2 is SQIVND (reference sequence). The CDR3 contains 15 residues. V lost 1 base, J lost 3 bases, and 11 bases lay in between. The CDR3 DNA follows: TGTGCCAGTAGTATAGGTGGCTACGGGACAGATACGCAGTATTTT. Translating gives CASSIGGYGTDTQYF.

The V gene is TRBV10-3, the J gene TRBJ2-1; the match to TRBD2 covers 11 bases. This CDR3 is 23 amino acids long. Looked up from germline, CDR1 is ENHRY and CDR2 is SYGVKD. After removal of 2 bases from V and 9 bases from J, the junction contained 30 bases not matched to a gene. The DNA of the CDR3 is TGTGCCATCAGTGAGATTCCTAGGACAGGGGACCGACTAGCGGGGAGGCGGCCCCGTGAGCAGTTCTTC. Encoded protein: CAISEIPRTGDRLAGRRPREQFF.

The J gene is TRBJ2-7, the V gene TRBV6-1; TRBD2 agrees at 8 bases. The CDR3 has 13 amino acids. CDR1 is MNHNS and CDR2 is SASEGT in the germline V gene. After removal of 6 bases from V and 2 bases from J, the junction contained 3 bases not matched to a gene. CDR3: CASRGRGAYEQYF. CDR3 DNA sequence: TGTGCCAGCAGGGGGCGGGGGGCCTACGAGCAGTACTTC.

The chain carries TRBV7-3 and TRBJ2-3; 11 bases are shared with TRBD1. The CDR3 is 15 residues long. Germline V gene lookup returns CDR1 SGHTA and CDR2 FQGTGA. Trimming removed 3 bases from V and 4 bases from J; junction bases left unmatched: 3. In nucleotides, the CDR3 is TGTGCCAGCAGCTTCGGGGGACAGGGGGCAGATACGCAGTATTTT. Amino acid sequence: CASSFGGQGADTQYF.